Sequencing of this T cell receptor (beta chain) was carried out in a study of T cell responses to AZD1222 COVID-19 vaccine (dated by TCRdb to the early 2020s). In terms of the full investigation: TCR sequencing was performed for roughly 240 trial participants, of whom about 210 were given two doses of AZD1222 and about 25 were given two doses of MenACWY control vaccine. Trial participants were enrolled by age into subgroups of 18-55, 56-69 and 70-plus years, and about 150, 27 and 61 TCR-sequenced participants, respectively, were included in these subgroups.

Broad study findings and their caveats: The 56-69-year group was small, and its depth increase did not reach significance, likely because of low power. Only six AZD1222 recipients were SARS-CoV-2 seropositive at baseline, limiting conclusions about previously exposed vaccinees. Nearly half of unique spike-specific TCRs reportedly recognized epitopes outside regions mutated in the B.1.351 and B.1.1.7 variants. After two AZD1222 doses, spike-specific TCR breadth and depth were significantly higher than at day 0 and than in MenACWY recipients. No day 14 peak-response samples were available, so repertoires were characterized only after the peak T cell response. The whole spike protein was spanned by vaccine-associated CD4 TCRs, and dominant responses were seen in regions 160-218 and 743-854. Most participants were white British and females outnumbered males, and the authors suggested that clonal diversity may have been underestimated.

As to this clone: The specificity of this receptor is unknown. No base-level quality is on record; no much larger clone is a single base apart.

The CDR3 regions of human TCRbeta chains were analyzed by immunosequencing. In the paper's pipeline: TCRs in the repertoires were matched against a reference library of SARS-CoV-2-specific TCRs that had been generated with the MIRA antigen-specificity platform. Breadth meant the fraction of unique TCRs that were SARS-CoV-2-associated, whereas depth meant the fraction of total T cells that were SARS-CoV-2-associated. Each spike-specific TCR was assigned to its reactive spike region and to a CD4 or CD8 class using the MIRA data. Log10-transformed breadth and depth values were compared by one-way ANOVA with Sidak's multiple comparisons tests. The immuneACCESS repertoire file appears here via TCRdb, limited to in-frame rearrangements. These files lack a portion of the clones; in checked studies, under half of the deficit traces to unresolved V genes, and the cause of the others is not known. D and trimming were read from the DNA, whereas the V and J calls and clone size are those reported in that table. Recorded for this sample are some 87,000 clones; around 91% of them occurred a single time. The ten largest make up around 5.2% of the sample.

Taken with the paper, the label for time point translates to: baseline before first vaccination. According to the study, the label for this sample's treatment or condition signals: meningococcal conjugate vaccine given as trial control. Vaccinee samples were obtained from the UK trials COV001 and COV002, which included a single-blind randomized controlled phase 2/3 trial of AZD1222 (ChAdOx1 nCoV-19) in healthy adults. For TCRbeta chain sequencing, PBMC samples were collected from trial participants at day 0 and at day 28 after the second dose. The TCR originated in an adult in good health. This specimen was peripheral blood, taken on day 0 of MenACWY control vaccination.

Here is the DNA: TGTGCCAGCAGCCTCCAGGGGAGGACCACTGAAGCTTTCTTT. It translates as CASSLQGRTTEAFF. The chain joins TRBV3-1 (or the pseudogene TRBV3-2) to TRBJ1-1; the best D guess is TRBD1, with 6 bases matching. The CDR1 and CDR2 encoded by the germline V gene (reference sequence) are LGHDT and YNNKEL. Inclusive of the bounding cysteine and phenylalanine, the CDR3 is 14 residues long. The sequence is cut down to CDR3 DNA, 42 bases in frame from base 1. V is shortened by 4 bases, J by 4 bases, and the region joining them spans 13 bases.